A single sample is the source of the 29 T cell receptor beta chains below, sequenced in a study of blood T cell repertoires in COVID-19. The protocol was immunoSEQ multiplex PCR, while the TCRdb copy is restricted to in-frame clones and leaves out a portion. The data show under 450,000 clones, about 90% seen once. The sequencing input was PBMCs or T cells enriched from blood (not recorded which). All receptors derive from a woman aged 25-40 years who had recovered from COVID-19.

The rearrangement links TRBV5-1 to TRBJ1-2; TRBD1 aligns across 7 bases. The CDR3 is 14 amino acids. CDR1 is SGHRS, CDR2 YFSETQ, per germline. With V trimmed by 0 bases and J by 6 bases, 5 bases remained unmatched. The CDR3 protein is CASSLAEGADGYTF. The CDR3 DNA is TGCGCCAGCAGCTTGGCTGAGGGGGCGGATGGCTACACCTTC.

The chain has TRBV7-3 and TRBJ2-5; 7 positions match TRBD2. The CDR3 has 15 amino acids. Germline V CDR1 and CDR2: SGHTA, FQGTGA. After removal of 5 bases from V and 1 base from J, the junction contained 7 bases not matched to a gene. The CDR3 DNA reads TGTGCCAGCAGCCCGGGGACTAACCTCCAAGAGACCCAGTACTTC. Translating it yields CASSPGTNLQETQYF.

This clone was observed once. The sample contains more than one DNA sequence encoding this CDR3. The rearrangement links TRBV6-5 to TRBJ2-7; D is perhaps TRBD1 (6 bases). V was pared by 6 bases and J by 0 bases, with 9 bases between. Germline CDR1 and CDR2: MNHEY and SVGAGI. The CDR3 runs to 13 residues. The CDR3 reads CASRTTGSYEQYF. The DNA for the CDR3 is TGTGCCAGCAGAACGACAGGCTCCTACGAGCAGTACTTC.

This chain connects TRBV21-1 to TRBJ2-1; the table gives TRBD1 as D, unverified against the DNA. TRBV21-1 is an annotated pseudogene. The CDR3 covers 15 residues. The CDR3 reads CASSKGGGTGDEQFF. The CDR3 DNA reads as TGTGCCAGCAGCAAGGGGGGAGGTACAGGGGATGAGCAGTTCTTC.

This clone was observed a single time. The chain is built from TRBV11-1 and TRBJ2-7, with D possibly matching TRBD2 (6 bases). Germline V gives CDR1 SGHAT, CDR2 FQDESV (reference sequence). The CDR3 is made up of 13 amino acids. Trimming left V 0 bases short and J 3 bases short, with 6 bases between. CDR3 residues: CASSLARGYEQYF. The CDR3 region has the DNA TGTGCCAGCAGCTTAGCGCGGGGCTACGAGCAGTACTTC.

The chain uses TRBV7-2 and TRBJ2-7, with 8 nucleotides matching TRBD2. Looked up from germline, CDR1 is SGHTA and CDR2 is FQGNSA. Trimming removed 5 bases from V and 0 bases from J; junction bases left unmatched: 6. The CDR3 covers 15 residues. CDR3 region: CASSTGGGPSYEQYF. The CDR3 DNA reads TGTGCCAGCAGCACCGGGGGGGGTCCCTCCTACGAGCAGTACTTC. Looking up the rest from reference TRBV7-2 and TRBJ2-7 gives the full variable domain: GAGVSQSPSNKVTEKGKDVELRCDPISGHTALYWYRQSLGQGLEFLIYFQGNSAPDKSGLPSDRFSAERTGGSVSTLTIQRTQQEDSAVYLCASSTGGGPSYEQYFGPGTRLTVT.

The chain carries TRBV2 and TRBJ1-2; possible D gene TRBD1, 5 bases. The CDR3 is 15 residues long. Trimming pared 1 base from V and 4 bases from J, leaving 13 bases between. From germline, CDR1 is SNHLY and CDR2 FYNNEI. The CDR3 nucleotides read TGTGCCAGCAGTGAAGTCGGTGGGGCAGGCTATGGCTACACCTTC. Translating gives CASSEVGGAGYGYTF.

In this sample, this clone turned up once. V usage is TRBV28 and J usage is TRBJ2-5; possibly TRBD1 for D (6 bases). V lost 2 bases to trimming and J lost 4 bases, with 11 bases between them. Per the germline V gene, CDR1 is MDHEN and CDR2 is SYDVKM. There are 14 residues in the CDR3. The CDR3 loop reads CASSLIGQRETQYF. The CDR3 DNA is TGTGCCAGCAGTTTAATCGGACAGAGAGAGACCCAGTACTTC.

The count of this clone is one. J is TRBJ2-1 and V is TRBV2, with D hard to call. Trimming shortened V by 5 bases and J by 8 bases, and 4 bases separated the two germline ends. CDR1 and CDR2 (germline): SNHLY, FYNNEI. The CDR3 has 10 amino acids. Written as DNA, the CDR3 is TGTGCCAGCAGTTCAGATGAGCAGTTCTTC. Protein: CASSSDEQFF.

This clone appeared once. The chain couples TRBV6-5 to TRBJ2-2; D remains unclear. From germline, CDR1 is MNHEY and CDR2 SVGAGI. The CDR3 extends over 14 amino acids. V lost 3 bases and J lost 2, with 7 bases in between. CDR3 nucleotide sequence: TGTGCCAGCAGTTATCAGTTAAACACCGGGGAGCTGTTTTTT. Protein: CASSYQLNTGELFF.

This chain joins TRBV29-1 and TRBJ2-7; 7 nucleotides line up with TRBD1. V trimming: 6 bases; J trimming: 4 bases; junction bases outside the gene matches: 6. This CDR3 has 12 residues. The germline V gene has CDR1 SQVTM and CDR2 ANQGSEA. The CDR3 spells CSVAGTAYEQYF. In DNA, the CDR3 is TGCAGCGTGGCCGGGACAGCTTACGAGCAGTACTTC.

This clone was seen once. The rearrangement joins TRBV10-3 to TRBJ2-7; weak D call: TRBD2 (6 bases). Trimming removed 2 bases from V and 4 bases from J, with 9 bases in between. Germline values: CDR1 ENHRY, CDR2 SYGVKD. The CDR3 has 13 residues. CDR3 residues: CAISEGREYEQYF. As DNA, the CDR3 is TGTGCCATCAGTGAGGGGCGGGAATACGAGCAGTACTTC.

This sequence joins TRBV27 and TRBJ2-2; the D gene is possibly TRBD1 (5 bases). Trimming stripped 8 bases from V and 1 base from J, with 17 bases between. CDR3 length equals 16 residues. Germline assignment: CDR1 MNHEY and CDR2 SMNVEV (reference sequence). The CDR3 is CASLGVGRKNTGELFF. The CDR3 nucleotides are TGTGCCAGCTTAGGGGTAGGCAGGAAGAACACCGGGGAGCTGTTTTTT.

This chain links TRBV18 with TRBJ1-5, with D perhaps TRBD1 (5 bases). The CDR3 consists of 15 residues. The V and J ends lost 3 bases and 6 bases respectively, with 15 bases between them. Germline CDR1 reads KGHSH; CDR2 reads LQKENI. CDR3 in amino acids: CASSPPAGVAQPQHF. The CDR3 DNA sequence: TGTGCCAGCTCACCTCCCGCGGGGGTGGCTCAGCCCCAGCATTTT.

The V gene is TRBV29-1, the J gene TRBJ2-5; 12 positions agree with TRBD2. Per the germline V gene, CDR1 is SQVTM and CDR2 is ANQGSEA. V was pared by 3 bases and J by 2 bases, with 1 base of the junction left unmatched. The CDR3 has 14 residues. Here the CDR3 DNA reads TGCAGCGTTGACGGGACTAGCGGGCAAGAGACCCAGTACTTC. It yields the protein CSVDGTSGQETQYF.

The chain couples TRBV2 to TRBJ1-1; D unclear. Between the trimmed V and J ends, which lost 7 bases and 3 bases, there was a span of 12 bases. The CDR3 length is 13 residues. Germline lookup yields CDR1 SNHLY and CDR2 FYNNEI. The CDR3 spells CASKGRWDTEAFF. DNA for the CDR3: TGTGCCAGCAAAGGGAGATGGGACACTGAAGCTTTCTTT.

The chain links TRBV28 to TRBJ2-1; 7 bases match TRBD2. This CDR3 is built from 17 residues. CDR1 is MDHEN and CDR2 is SYDVKM in the germline V gene. With V trimmed by 5 bases and J by 2 bases, 12 bases remained unmatched. CDR3 sequence reads: CASSPWATAGTYNEQFF. The CDR3 DNA reads TGTGCCAGCAGTCCATGGGCAACAGCGGGAACCTACAATGAGCAGTTCTTC. Using reference TRBV28 and TRBJ2-1 for the parts outside the CDR3, the full variable domain is DVKVTQSSRYLVKRTGEKVFLECVQDMDHENMFWYRQDPGLGLRLIYFSYDVKMKEKGDIPEGYSVSREKKERFSLILESASTNQTSMYLCASSPWATAGTYNEQFFGPGTRLTVL.

A few counts support this clone. The chain combines TRBV9 with TRBJ1-5; TRBD1 might be the D (6 bases). Germline V lookup: CDR1 SGDLS, CDR2 YYNGEE. Trimming shortened V by 0 bases and J by 3 bases, and 13 bases separated the two germline ends. The CDR3 covers 16 residues. This CDR3 reads CASSVGEGGNNQPQHF. The CDR3 DNA follows: TGTGCCAGCAGCGTAGGAGAAGGGGGTAACAATCAGCCCCAGCATTTT.

This chain's CDR3 is CASSSLTGYTEAFF. CDR3 nucleotide sequence: TGCGCCAGCAGCTCACTAACAGGGTACACTGAAGCTTTCTTT. The chain couples TRBV5-1 to TRBJ1-1, with D tentatively TRBD1 (6 bases). With 3 bases removed from V and 3 bases from J, the gap between germline ends came to 12 bases. The CDR3 has 14 residues. Germline V CDR1 and CDR2: SGHRS, YFSETQ.

This chain connects TRBV6-6 to TRBJ1-2; no definite D call. Looked up from germline, CDR1 is MNHNY and CDR2 is SVGAGI (reference sequence). The CDR3 sequence is 15 residues long. The germline V and J ends were trimmed by 7 bases and 6 bases, with 21 bases remaining between them. CDR3 DNA sequence: TGTGCCAGCAACAACCCCAGCCGGGGAGCGGATGGCTACACCTTC. It specifies CASNNPSRGADGYTF.

Concerning this clone itself: Other DNA sequences of this sample code for an identical CDR3. V usage is TRBV4-1 and J usage is TRBJ2-1, with no clear D. The length of the CDR3 is 15 residues. V was cut by 1 base and J by 0 bases, with 7 bases left in between. Germline V gives CDR1 MGHRA, CDR2 YSYEKL. CDR3 nucleotide sequence: TGCGCCAGCAGCCAAGCCCCCTCCTCCTACAATGAGCAGTTCTTC. Translating gives CASSQAPSSYNEQFF.

J is TRBJ2-5 and V is TRBV5-6; 12 bases map to TRBD2. The CDR3 spans 17 residues. The V gene's germline CDR1 is SGHDT and CDR2 YYEEEE. J lost 5 bases, V lost 2 bases, and 10 bases had no gene match. The CDR3 reads CASSLSPGLAGQETQYF. CDR3 bases: TGTGCCAGCAGCTTATCGCCCGGACTAGCGGGACAGGAGACCCAGTACTTC.

The chain has TRBV9 and TRBJ1-1; D uncertain. The CDR3 extends over 14 amino acids. The germline V gene has CDR1 SGDLS and CDR2 YYNGEE. V lost 0 bases and J lost 4, with 10 bases in between. CDR3 protein: CASSVGSGVTEAFF. The CDR3 nucleotides are TGTGCCAGCAGCGTAGGGAGCGGGGTCACTGAAGCTTTCTTT.

The chain combines TRBV6-5 with TRBJ2-5, with 9 nucleotides matching TRBD2. J lost 4 bases, V lost 0 bases, and 3 bases had no gene match. Germline-derived CDR1 and CDR2 are MNHEY and SVGAGI. The CDR3 sequence is 15 residues long. Written as DNA, the CDR3 is TGTGCCAGCAGTTACTCATTAGCGGGAGTAGAGACCCAGTACTTC. Protein: CASSYSLAGVETQYF.

This clone was detected only once. The chain links TRBV20-1 to TRBJ1-2; no clear D. The CDR3 sequence is 10 residues long. The germline gives CDR1 DFQATT, CDR2 SNEGSKA (reference sequence). V lost 6 bases and J lost 3, with 5 bases in between. The CDR3 nucleotides are TGCAGTGCCACACACTATGGCTACACCTTC. Its protein is CSATHYGYTF.

The rearrangement joins TRBV5-6 to TRBJ1-1, with TRBD1 matching 8 bases. Germline CDR1 is SGHDT and CDR2 is YYEEEE. The CDR3 loop spans 14 amino acids. Losses at the gene ends were 4 bases for V and 1 base for J; bases not matched to a gene: 3. DNA for the CDR3: TGTGCCAGCAGCAGGACAGGGTGGAACACTGAAGCTTTCTTT. Translation gives CASSRTGWNTEAFF.

V is TRBV9 and J is TRBJ2-7, with a weak D call TRBD2 (6 bases). Germline V gene sequence: CDR1 SGDLS, CDR2 YYNGEE. This CDR3 is built from 13 residues. V lost 3 bases, J lost 4 bases, and 11 bases lay in between. DNA of the CDR3: TGTGCCAGCAGCGAAGCGGGCAGTTACGAGCAGTACTTC. Amino acid sequence: CASSEAGSYEQYF.

This clone turned up a few times. The V gene is TRBV3-1 (or the pseudogene TRBV3-2), the J gene TRBJ1-6; 7 nucleotides line up with TRBD1. V dropped 6 bases and J dropped 7; count of bases not matched to a gene: 6. CDR3 length equals 14 residues. CDR1 LGHDT and CDR2 YNNKEL come from the germline V gene (reference sequence). For the CDR3, the DNA is TGTGCCAGCAGATACCGGGACAGCAATTCACCCCTCCACTTT. Translation: CASRYRDSNSPLHF.

Notes on this clone: A read error may explain this, as a much larger clone is one base away. The chain is built from TRBV13 and TRBJ1-4, with D perhaps matching TRBD1 (5 bases). Trimming stripped 0 bases from V and 4 bases from J, with 6 bases between. Germline V gene data show CDR1 as PRHDT and CDR2 as FYEKMQ (reference sequence). This CDR3 spans 14 amino acids. This chain's CDR3 is CASSLGTDNEKLFF. The CDR3 DNA reads as TGTGCCAGCAGCTTAGGGACAGATAATGAAAAACTGTTTTTT.